The text below deals with one T cell receptor (beta chain). There are a few counts of this clone. The target of this receptor is not known. Qualities for individual bases were not recorded, and no much larger clone is one base off. This sample stems from a study of cytomegalovirus exposure and HLA in healthy donors (TCRdb year 2017). About the investigation overall: An earlier analysis of approximately 640 of the donors reported 250 to 350 Gb of sequence data and 117 million unique TCR beta sequences from roughly 200 million T cells. The study was designed to test whether signatures of past pathogen exposure could be identified by cataloging public T cell receptors. The genetic ancestry cluster associated with self-reported Caucasian donors included 81% of the roughly 380 genotyped donors. Roughly 300 gigabases of sequencing data and approximately 85 million unique TCR sequences were included in an early release covering roughly 600 HLA-typed donors. The study used immunosequencing to profile the T cell repertoires of hundreds of subjects and linked those repertoires to cytomegalovirus serostatus. The number of donors typed differed by locus, with about 629-640 for A, B, C, DRB1 and DQB1, approximately 500 for DQA1, 606 for DPA1, and some 470 for DPB1. All discovery cohort repertoires had been generated on a single sequencing platform. Across approximately 420 genotyped donors of the cohort, an average of about 200,000 unique TCR beta nucleotide sequences per donor were sequenced, and 15% to 20% of those sequences were non-productive. HLA typing included class I and class II loci at four-digit resolution. Several DR-DQ haplotypes were handled as single units for association and clustering because linkage in the cohort was strong. Donor age, sex, ethnicity and CMV serostatus were compiled together with the repertoire data. To predict cytomegalovirus infection status, the study combined high-throughput TCR immunosequencing, statistical association of individual TCRs with disease status, and machine learning. An earlier analysis of roughly 580 of the donors used high-throughput TCR beta sequencing to judge whether each TCR beta V gene segment behaved as functional or pseudogenic. In a later genetic analysis, genome-wide SNP genotypes for about three fifths of the roughly 670 donors were used, and that subset was treated as a discovery cohort. In a later analysis, previously published TCR beta repertoires from several hundred donors were re-analyzed and high-resolution HLA genotyping was added so that TCR occurrence patterns could be studied. The later analysis used no new phenotypic data to find candidate immune exposures, relying instead on TCR beta sequences and their occurrence across donors. Besides the first cohort of around 670 subjects, a separate validation cohort made up of some 110 different subjects was used.

The trim is 5 bases for V and 0 bases for J, with a gap of 8 bases between the germline ends. As encoded in the germline V gene, CDR1 is SGHAT while CDR2 is FQNNGV. The cysteine opens and the phenylalanine closes a CDR3 of 15 amino acids. Only the CDR3 part of the read is kept: 45 bases, read in frame from the first base. Libraries were made using the immunoSEQ multiplex PCR assay. For the multiplex PCR, a mixture combining 60 forward primers for TCR Vbeta segments and 13 reverse primers for TCR Jbeta segments was used. Amplification of the CDR3 region of rearranged TCR beta genes was performed with a multiplex PCR assay on genomic DNA. The amplified TCR beta libraries were sequenced on the Illumina HiSeq System as 87-base-pair reads. On the study's bioinformatics: Across the roughly 640 repertoires, a later analysis counted some 80 million unique TCR beta chains, around 10 million of which were shared by at least two donors. To remove PCR and sequencing errors, raw reads were error-corrected and collapsed into unique sequences using a nearest-neighbor algorithm that merged closely related sequences. V, D and J gene segments were assigned by aligning CDR3 sequences to IMGT reference sequences. For a sequence to be retained, a match of at least six nucleotides was required to both a V gene segment and a J gene segment. A rearrangement counted as productive if the CDR3 had no stop codons and remained in frame with V and J, and every other rearrangement counted as non-productive. CDR3 was defined according to IMGT convention as the region running from the second conserved V-encoded cysteine to the conserved J-encoded phenylalanine. The earlier analysis of 587 of the donors excluded sequences that lacked an unambiguous match to a single V gene segment. An earlier analysis of some 610 of the donors called V segments functional above 56.7% productive rearrangements and segregating when the between-donor standard deviation exceeded 5%. A statistical classification framework was developed to diagnose cytomegalovirus status using the catalog of TCR beta chain sequences. In a later analysis, V and J genes were assigned by comparing TCR nucleotide sequences against IMGT/GENE-DB human TR gene sequences. The TCRdist pipeline was used in a later analysis to assign CDR3 sequences and most-parsimonious VDJ recombination scenarios. In a later analysis, each TCR beta chain was defined by its CDR3 amino acid sequence together with its V-gene family, and reads without a unique V-gene family were excluded. As a way to deal with suspected cross-contamination and a sequencing artifact, a later analysis dropped 592 nucleotide sequences that were highly shared and had low generation probability. For each public chain, a later analysis derived a clonal expansion index from normalized ranks of inferred template counts within each repertoire. Generation probabilities in a later analysis came from a VDJ recombination model fitted to out-of-frame rearrangements, and those results were checked against IGoR. Hypergeometric tests were used in a later analysis to score TCR-TCR, TCR-HLA and TCR-CMV co-occurrence, with a repertoire-size bias correction applied to the TCR pairs. False discovery rates were estimated in a later analysis by permuting HLA or CMV assignments 20 times. In a later analysis, co-occurring TCRs were grouped using DBSCAN, and TCRdist sequence similarity was added for clustering within HLA-allele-positive subsets. Repertoires with fewer than 30,000 or more than 120,000 public chains were left out of co-occurrence clustering, as were five repertoires with anomalous nucleotide sharing. TCRdb carries this immuneACCESS record with in-frame sequences only. Its versions omit some clonotypes, under half of them owing to an unresolved V gene in the studies checked, with the rest unexplained. The DNA gave D and trimming, while V, J and clone size come from that table. The sample records about 170,000 clones, approximately 78% of which are singletons. Of the sample, roughly 2.5% is held by the ten largest clones.

The cohort consisted of 650 to 700 healthy bone marrow donors. All cohort members were sampled while nominally healthy, although unrecorded immune exposures were likely present. CMV serostatus was recorded as positive for about 300 and negative for about 50% of the 666 cohort members, whereas no CMV serostatus was recorded for the donor in question. A peripheral blood sample was collected from each donor, and TCR beta sequencing was performed on peripheral blood mononuclear cells. Genomic DNA was extracted from the blood cell samples with the Qiagen DNeasy Blood Extraction Kit. What the work shows at the level of the full study, not this receptor alone: The cohort was sequenced for TCR beta chains only, and without alpha or paired-chain data the features that could be detected were limited. The classifier was reported to diagnose cytomegalovirus status with high specificity and sensitivity in both the original and validation cohorts. Most TCR sequences were observed very rarely across donors, whereas some public TCRs were present in many individuals. A cluster of highly shared sequence variants was judged likely to represent a technical artifact of the sequencing pipeline. A further reported finding was that TCR beta sequences accurately predicted the HLA-A and HLA-B alleles for most subjects in the first cohort. A later genetic analysis reported fewer N-insertions in productive TCRs among donors in an Asian-associated ancestry cluster than the roughly 620-donor mean. Linkage disequilibrium might explain the correlated functional status among segregating V segments, but an unknown experimental factor could not be excluded. Sequencing depth was assumed to be roughly uniform across donors in the presence/absence analyses, though that assumption may not hold. In vitro tests confirmed that three of the cytomegalovirus-associated TCR beta chains recognize cytomegalovirus antigens. In a later genetic analysis, a missense DCLRE1C variant was associated with V-gene and J-gene trimming of TCR beta chains, and the association was replicated in an independent cohort. In an earlier analysis of about 600 of the donors, most TCR beta V segments appeared in productive rearrangements about 87% or about 30% of the time, broadly matching IMGT annotations. Compared with equally common non-associated chains, HLA-associated TCR beta chains in a later analysis were more clonally expanded and had lower generation probabilities. The study listed 150 to 200 TCR beta chains as associated with cytomegalovirus. According to a later analysis, parvovirus B19, influenza, CMV and Epstein-Barr virus appeared linked to several top co-occurrence clusters. The authors suggested that the approach could potentially be generalized to other disease states and immunological phenotypes. A later analysis found that most CMV-associated TCR beta chains appeared HLA-restricted, with HLA associations seemingly driven largely by CMV exposure. Assigning TCR associations to individual alleles was difficult when HLA alleles, especially DR and DQ, strongly co-occurred. Because some donors lacked HLA typing at each locus, the association tests relied only on the typed subset. According to a later analysis, TCR association rates differed among HLA loci, with DRB1 alleles showing the most associated TCRs and HLA-C alleles showing the fewest. For the cohort, immune exposure information was limited to CMV serostatus. Because counts were too low, roughly 18 rarely observed V segments, including chromosome 9 orphons, were left out of the earlier analysis of roughly 600 of the donors. At a false discovery rate of 0.05, a later analysis linked 15,000 to 20,000 TCR beta sequences to specific HLA alleles. Some IMGT-functional V segments, including TRBV6-2 and TRBV6-3, could not be told apart with the 87-base-pair reads, so those segments were excluded.

Sequenced material: PBMCs. The chain joins TRBV11-2 to TRBJ1-6, with the D segment identity uncertain. This receptor was identified in a human donor in good health. The DNA is TGTGCCAGCAGCCCTGCTAGCTCCTATAATTCACCCCTCCACTTT. Its translation is CASSPASSYNSPLHF.